This T cell receptor (beta chain) was documented in a study of T cell responses to AZD1222 COVID-19 vaccine. The CDR3 is 16 residues long. V lost 5 bases to trimming and J lost 5 bases; unmatched junction nucleotides: 13. Germline V gene sequence: CDR1 KGHSH, CDR2 LQKENI. Libraries were prepared by immunoSEQ multiplex PCR; TCRdb keeps only in-frame clonotypes and omits some of them. The repertoire holds roughly 120,000 clones, about 87% seen once, with about 6.5% in the top ten. V and J are TRBV18 and TRBJ2-7; 9 bases align to TRBD2. This TCR came from an adult who received the AZD1222 COVID-19 vaccine. Sequences were derived from peripheral blood, sampled 28 days after the second AZD1222 dose. CDR3 sequence (DNA): TGTGCCAGCTCATTTGCGACCGGGCGGGGGGGCGACGAGCAGTACTTC. Its protein product is CASSFATGRGGDEQYF.